The subject of this entry is one TCR beta chain. Its target is not known. The junction had 3 bases not matched to a gene; V was cut back by 4 bases and J by 1 base. The length of the CDR3 is 14 residues. Germline V lookup: CDR1 LNHDA, CDR2 SQIVND (reference sequence). 60 Vbeta and 13 Jbeta primers were used in PCR. Data came from immunoSEQ multiplex PCR; TCRdb stores just in-frame clones and leaves some out. Seen here are under 200,000 clones, about 85% observed once, and the top ten hold about 0.37%. This sample was included in a study of cytomegalovirus exposure and HLA in healthy donors. Overall study context: Around 78 million unique TCRs, all from HLA-typed donors, were included in an early release of the data.

Points from the study as a whole: Specific recognition of CMV antigens was confirmed in vitro for a few chains (all CMV-associated).

The chain combines TRBV19 with TRBJ2-7; TRBD1 matches 8 bases. The sample consisted of PBMCs. This sequence originates from a male donor in good health and CMV-seropositive. The CDR3 coding sequence is TGTGCCAGTAGTAGAAGACAGGGGTCCTACGAGCAGTACTTC. The encoded protein is CASSRRQGSYEQYF. Full variable domain (missing parts from reference TRBV19 and TRBJ2-7): DGGITQSPKYLFRKEGQNVTLSCEQNLNHDAMYWYRQDPGQGLRLIYYSQIVNDFQKGDIAEGYSVSREKKESFPLTVTSAQKNPTAFYLCASSRRQGSYEQYFGPGTRLTVT.